This T cell receptor (beta chain) was found in a study of T cells in localized non-small cell lung cancer. Comment on this clone: What it recognizes is unknown.

The J segment lost 4 bases and the V segment lost 3 bases, leaving 6 bases of the junction unmatched. In germline, CDR1 is MGHDK, CDR2 SYGVNS. The CDR3 runs to 15 residues. Free of atypia, the adjacent lung was collected at least 2 cm away from the tumor margin. Only in-frame clones appear in the TCRdb table, and some are missing; sequencing was by immunoSEQ multiplex PCR. This sample has 1,500 or so clones, with around 25% found just once. Study-wide results and caveats: Adjacent lung tissue had a median 57 of the top 100 clones found in the tumor. Exceeding tumor, uninvolved adjacent lung had the highest T cell clonality.

The receptor comes from a male donor at least 60 years old with stage I lung adenocarcinoma. The sample was normal lung tissue next to the tumor, taken before any cancer treatment. The gene calls are TRBV25-1 and TRBJ2-1; 7 bases are shared with TRBD2. The CDR3 bases are TGTGCCAGCAGTGATCCCGCGGGGGTATACAATGAGCAGTTCTTC. It is translated as CASSDPAGVYNEQFF.